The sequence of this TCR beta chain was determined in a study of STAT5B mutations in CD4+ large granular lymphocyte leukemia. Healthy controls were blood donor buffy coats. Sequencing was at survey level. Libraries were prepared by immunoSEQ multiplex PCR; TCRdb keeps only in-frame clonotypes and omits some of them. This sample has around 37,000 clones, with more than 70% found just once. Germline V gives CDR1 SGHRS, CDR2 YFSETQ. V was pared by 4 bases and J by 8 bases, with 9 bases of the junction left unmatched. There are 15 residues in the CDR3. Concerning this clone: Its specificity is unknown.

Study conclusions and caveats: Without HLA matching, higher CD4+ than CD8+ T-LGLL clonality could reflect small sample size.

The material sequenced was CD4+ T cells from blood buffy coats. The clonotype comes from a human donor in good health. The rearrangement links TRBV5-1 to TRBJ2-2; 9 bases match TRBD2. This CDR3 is CASSVTSGGTGELFF. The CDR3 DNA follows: TGCGCCAGCAGCGTGACTAGCGGCGGCACGGGGGAGCTGTTTTTT.